Listed below are T cell receptor beta chains from one sample, sequenced in a study of T cell repertoires in cytomegalovirus infection. Antigen specificity for these receptors is unknown. TCRdb processed the reads anew with MiXCR; each CDR3 protein has one entry. The sample consists of about 770,000 distinct CDR3 sequences, 29% of them appearing once. The source was cultured CD8+ T cells from PBMCs, collected from culture after CMV antigen stimulation. These receptors all come from a human donor in good health (CMV status not recorded). Some clones in this sample may be carry-over from other donors' samples. Both conserved end residues are part of each CDR3. D genes are given only for firm matches. Size is omitted from some rows. Given values are once, few, many or a class for expanded clones.

abundance,j_gene,v_gene,d_gene,CDR3nt,CDR3aa
few,TRBJ2-2,TRBV6-5,-,TGTGCCAGCGGGGGGCGGGGCGACACCGGGGAGCTGTTTTTT,CASGGRGDTGELFF
many,TRBJ1-5,TRBV7-3,TRBD1,TGTGCCAGCAGCTCGGGACAGCCAAATCAGCCCCAGCATTTT,CASSSGQPNQPQHF
many,TRBJ1-1,TRBV7-8,-,TGTGCCAGCCGAGACGGGGCGGGTGAAGCTTTCTTT,CASRDGAGEAFF
many,TRBJ1-1,TRBV4-1,-,TGCGCCAGCAGCCAAGATAGGGGGGACACTGAAGCTTTCTTT,CASSQDRGDTEAFF
-,TRBJ1-1,TRBV7-6,-,TGTGCCAGCAGCTTAGTTCCTAGTAGGCCGGACGGGGCGAACACTGAAGCTTTCTTT,CASSLVPSRPDGANTEAFF
many,TRBJ1-1,TRBV7-2,-,TGTGCCAGCAGCTTAACGGTGGGAGAAGCTTTCTTT,CASSLTVGEAFF
few,TRBJ2-7,TRBV7-9,-,TGTGCCAGCAGCCCTATAGCGGCTGGTACCTACGAGCAGTACTTC,CASSPIAAGTYEQYF
-,TRBJ1-1,TRBV6-5,-,TGTGCCAGCAGTTTTGACAGCGAGATAGGAGTGAACACTGAAGCTTTCTTT,CASSFDSEIGVNTEAFF
many,TRBJ1-2,TRBV7-2,-,TGTGCCAGCAGCTTAGGTTACGGGGGACTAGGCTACACCTTC,CASSLGYGGLGYTF
-,TRBJ2-5,TRBV2,-,TGTGCCAGCACCGAGGGGAGGAGAGGAGAGACCCAGTACTTC,CASTEGRRGETQYF
many,TRBJ2-4,TRBV6-6,-,TGTGCCACCGGCCCGGTTGCCAAAAACATTCAGTACTTC,CATGPVAKNIQYF
-,TRBJ2-2,TRBV12-3/TRBV12-4,-,TGTGCCAGCAGTTTACTTGGGGCGCGGACCGGGGAGCTGTTTTTT,CASSLLGARTGELFF
-,TRBJ2-7,TRBV27,-,TGTGCCAGCAGTTTATTCCAGGACGGTGCCTACGAGCAGTACTTC,CASSLFQDGAYEQYF
-,TRBJ1-2,TRBV27,TRBD1,TGTGCCAGCAGTCTCCTGCAGGGGGCCGTTAACTATGGCTACACCTTC,CASSLLQGAVNYGYTF
few,TRBJ2-5,TRBV27,-,TGTGCCAGCAGTTTCTTGGGGACCCAAGAGACCCAGTACTTC,CASSFLGTQETQYF
few,TRBJ2-1,TRBV7-9,-,TGTGCCAGCAGCTCATCTGAGTCTCCCTCCAATGAGCAGTTCTTC,CASSSSESPSNEQFF
-,TRBJ1-2,TRBV29-1,-,TGCAGCTCACTTCGTAGAAGGGGTAACTATGGCTACACCTTC,CSSLRRRGNYGYTF
-,TRBJ1-6,TRBV6-5,TRBD1,TGTGCCAGCAGTTCCCCCAGGGACAGGGGAAACTCACCCCTCCACTTT,CASSSPRDRGNSPLHF
once,TRBJ1-5,TRBV15,-,TGTGCCACCAGTCCAGAGCAGGGCAGGGGCAATCAGCCCCAGCATTTT,CATSPEQGRGNQPQHF
few,TRBJ2-5,TRBV7-9,-,TGTGCCAGCAGCTTAGCGTTCGGACGGATACAAGAGACCCAGTACTTC,CASSLAFGRIQETQYF
many,TRBJ2-1,TRBV7-6,TRBD2,TGTGCCAGCAGCTTATTAGCGGGGGGGAAGAATGAGCAGTTCTTC,CASSLLAGGKNEQFF
-,TRBJ2-5,TRBV4-3,TRBD2,TGCGCCAGCAGCCCCTGGACTAGCGCCCAAGAGACCCAGTACTTC,CASSPWTSAQETQYF
once,TRBJ2-1,TRBV28,TRBD2,TGTGCCAGCAGCCCCCCTAGCGGGGTTTACAATGAGCAGTTCTTC,CASSPPSGVYNEQFF
few,TRBJ2-3,TRBV24-1,TRBD2,TGTGCCACCGGCGGGGGGGAAAGCACAGATACGCAGTATTTT,CATGGGESTDTQYF
-,TRBJ2-2,TRBV6-1,-,TGTGCCAGCAGTGAACTTTTCACCGGGGAGCTGTTTTTT,CASSELFTGELFF
few,TRBJ2-7,TRBV7-8,TRBD2,TGTGCCAGCAGCTTAGGGAATAGCGGGGGTCACTCCTACGAGCAGTACTTC,CASSLGNSGGHSYEQYF
-,TRBJ1-6,TRBV20-1,TRBD1,TGCAGTGCTGGGACAGGGACTGTAGGCTCCTATAATTCACCCCTCCACTTT,CSAGTGTVGSYNSPLHF
many,TRBJ1-2,TRBV7-8,-,TGTGCCAGCAGCTTCCCCTCGAGAAACCCTGCGGATGGCTACACCTTC,CASSFPSRNPADGYTF
few,TRBJ1-1,TRBV7-2,-,TGTGCCAGCAACAATAGGTTAAACACTGAAGCTTTCTTT,CASNNRLNTEAFF
-,TRBJ1-4,TRBV6-5,TRBD1,TGTGCCAGCAGCCCCAGGACAGGACTCTCAACTAATGAAAAACTGTTTTTT,CASSPRTGLSTNEKLFF
-,TRBJ2-7,TRBV7-8,-,TGTGCCAGCAGCTTCGGTAGGGTATCCTACGAGCAGTACTTC,CASSFGRVSYEQYF
-,TRBJ2-1,TRBV7-9,TRBD2,TGTGCCAGCAGTATAGCGGGGGGGCCTGATGAGCAGTTCTTC,CASSIAGGPDEQFF
-,TRBJ1-1,TRBV14,-,TGTGCCAGCAGCGGGTTCGAAGGGAACACTGAAGCTTTCTTT,CASSGFEGNTEAFF
many,TRBJ2-1,TRBV24-1,-,TGTGCCGGGAGGGACAGAGTCTCCTACAATGAGCAGTTCTTC,CAGRDRVSYNEQFF
-,TRBJ2-3,TRBV27,-,TGTGCCAGCAGCTTAGTAGGGGGATATACACGAACGCAGTATTTT,CASSLVGGYTRTQYF
few,TRBJ2-3,TRBV24-1,-,TGTGCCACCAGTGACACTAGCACAGATACGCAGTATTTT,CATSDTSTDTQYF
-,TRBJ1-2,TRBV7-2,-,TGTGCCAGCAGCCGCCTCGGGCCTGAGGGCTACACCTTC,CASSRLGPEGYTF
many,TRBJ1-6,TRBV12-3/TRBV12-4,-,TGTGCCAGCAGTTCTACCTTTTATAATTCACCCCTCCACTTT,CASSSTFYNSPLHF
-,TRBJ1-5,TRBV5-6,-,TGTGCCAGCAGCTTGGGGGATTTCGGCAATCAGCCCCAGCATTTT,CASSLGDFGNQPQHF
-,TRBJ1-2,TRBV7-2,TRBD1,TGTGCCAGCAGCTTATGGGGACAGCTATCAAACTATGGCTACACCTTC,CASSLWGQLSNYGYTF
-,TRBJ2-3,TRBV18,TRBD2,TGTGCCAGCTCACCTCCGACTAGCGGGGGGCGCGCAGATACGCAGTATTTT,CASSPPTSGGRADTQYF
few,TRBJ2-1,TRBV27,TRBD1,TGTGCCAGCACCTTCTACAGGGGGACCTACAATGAGCAGTTCTTC,CASTFYRGTYNEQFF
few,TRBJ2-2,TRBV7-3,TRBD2,TGTGCCAGCAGCTTAAAGGGACTAGCGGGGGGTCTCTTCCCCGGGGAGCTGTTTTTT,CASSLKGLAGGLFPGELFF
few,TRBJ2-1,TRBV7-6,-,TGTGCCAGCAGCTTAGAGGCAGGTACGAGCCTCTTTTACAATGAGCAGTTCTTC,CASSLEAGTSLFYNEQFF
-,TRBJ2-4,TRBV6-2/TRBV6-3,-,TGTGCCAGCAGTGCCCTACAGGGACCAAACATTCAGTACTTC,CASSALQGPNIQYF
few,TRBJ2-2,TRBV24-1,-,TGTGCCACCAGTGATCCCCTATGGGACGGACGGGAGAACACCGGGGAGCTGTTTTTT,CATSDPLWDGRENTGELFF
few,TRBJ2-7,TRBV19,-,TGTGCCAGTAGTGAGAGACTCTCGGACGAGCAGTACTTC,CASSERLSDEQYF
few,TRBJ1-1,TRBV7-6,-,TGTGCCAGCAGCCATAGCAGAGGCACTGAAGCTTTCTTT,CASSHSRGTEAFF
-,TRBJ2-5,TRBV20-1,-,TGCAGTGCTAGAGATCTCTTGGCTAGCCCTGAGACCCAGTACTTC,CSARDLLASPETQYF
few,TRBJ1-2,TRBV7-2,TRBD1,TGTGCCAGCAGCCCGACCCCCCGACAGGGGGCAGGCTACACCTTC,CASSPTPRQGAGYTF
-,TRBJ1-4,TRBV7-9,-,TGTGCCAGCAGCTTAGACGGGTCATCGGGGGAAAAACTGTTTTTT,CASSLDGSSGEKLFF
-,TRBJ1-1,TRBV6-5,-,TGTGCCAGCCTCGAATTGGGCGGCACTGAAGCTTTCTTT,CASLELGGTEAFF